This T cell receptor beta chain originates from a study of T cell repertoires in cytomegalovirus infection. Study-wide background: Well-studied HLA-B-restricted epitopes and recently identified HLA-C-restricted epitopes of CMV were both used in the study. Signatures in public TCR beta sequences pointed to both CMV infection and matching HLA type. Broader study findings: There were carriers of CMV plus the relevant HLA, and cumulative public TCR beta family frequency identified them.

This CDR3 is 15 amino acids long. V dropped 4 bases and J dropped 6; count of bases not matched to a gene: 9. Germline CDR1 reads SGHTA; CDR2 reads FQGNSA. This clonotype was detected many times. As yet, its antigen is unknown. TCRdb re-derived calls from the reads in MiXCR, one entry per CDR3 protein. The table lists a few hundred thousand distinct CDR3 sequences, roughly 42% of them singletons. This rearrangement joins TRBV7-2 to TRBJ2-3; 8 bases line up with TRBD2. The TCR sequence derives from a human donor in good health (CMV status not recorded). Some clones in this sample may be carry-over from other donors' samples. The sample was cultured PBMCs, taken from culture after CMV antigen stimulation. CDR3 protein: CASSSHSGGVDTQYF. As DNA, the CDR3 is TGTGCCAGCAGCTCCCACAGCGGGGGAGTGGATACGCAGTATTTT.